These 24 T cell receptor beta chains originate from one sample sequenced in a study of T cells in Graves' hyperthyroidism and ophthalmopathy. RNA transcripts were the template for amplifying TCR beta CDR3 regions. The HTBI set primed first-round TCR CDR3 RT-PCR. MiXCR was run by TCRdb on the multiplex PCR reads, yielding one entry per CDR3 protein. The sample has 640,000 or so distinct CDR3 sequences, about 15% seen once. Input material: blood. The source of these receptors is a woman aged 40 to 55 with Graves' ophthalmopathy.

This clonotype was recorded many times. The chain employs TRBV5-5 and TRBJ2-7; no clear D gene. The CDR3 loop spans 14 amino acids. The germline CDR1 and CDR2 sequences are SGHKS and YYEKEE (reference sequence). V lost 2 bases to trimming and J lost 3 bases, with 12 bases between them. The CDR3 is CASSFLGRGYEQYF. In nucleotides, the CDR3 is TGTGCCAGCAGCTTTTTGGGCAGAGGCTACGAGCAGTACTTC.

At least ten counts were recorded for this clonotype. J is TRBJ1-2 and V is TRBV12-3 or TRBV12-4, with 10 positions matching TRBD1. This CDR3 comprises 14 residues. V shed 9 bases, J shed 8 bases, and the junction held 12 bases outside the gene matches. The CDR3 coding sequence is TGTGCCAGTGCTAAAGAAGGGACAGGGGAAGGCTACACCTTC. Encoded protein: CASAKEGTGEGYTF.

This clonotype was counted at least ten times. The V gene is TRBV30, the J gene TRBJ2-5, with TRBD2 identical over 9 bases. The V gene's germline CDR1 is GTSNPN and CDR2 SVGIG (reference sequence). CDR3 size: 15 residues. With V trimmed by 1 base and J by 2 bases, 5 bases remained unmatched. The CDR3, as DNA: TGTGCCTGGAGTGCCGGACTAGCGAGTCAAGAGACCCAGTACTTC. Its protein product is CAWSAGLASQETQYF.

This clonotype was seen many times. The chain has TRBV28 and TRBJ1-5, with 7 bases matching TRBD1. The length of the CDR3 is 13 residues. Germline CDR1 is MDHEN and CDR2 is SYDVKM. After removal of 2 bases from V and 15 bases from J, the junction contained 10 bases not matched to a gene. CDR3 protein: CASSLKQGSERHF. CDR3 coding DNA: TGTGCCAGCAGTTTAAAACAGGGGAGTGAGCGGCATTTT.

This clonotype showed up many times. The J gene is TRBJ2-7, the V gene TRBV29-1, with a possible D match to TRBD2 (7 bases). CDR1 is SQVTM, CDR2 ANQGSEA, per germline. Trimming shortened V by 4 bases and J by 4 bases, and 17 bases separated the two germline ends. The CDR3 runs to 14 residues. CDR3 nucleotides: TGCAGCGTTGTCTCTAGGGGGGGCCCGTACGAGCAGTACTTC. Translating gives CSVVSRGGPYEQYF.

This chain connects TRBV19 to TRBJ1-5; D is perhaps TRBD1 (5 bases). The CDR3 contains 14 residues. V lost 3 bases and J lost 6, with 12 bases in between. Germline lookup yields CDR1 LNHDA and CDR2 SQIVND (reference sequence). The CDR3, as DNA: TGTGCCAGTAGTATTGGCGGGGGAAGTCAGCCCCAGCATTTT. Translating it yields CASSIGGGSQPQHF.

This clonotype was counted ten times or more. J is TRBJ2-5 and V is TRBV10-3; TRBD1 is a possible D gene (7 bases). Per the germline V gene, CDR1 is ENHRY and CDR2 is SYGVKD. The CDR3 covers 14 residues. Trimming took 0 bases from V and 5 from J, leaving 10 bases between them. The CDR3 DNA reads as TGTGCCATCAGTGAGTCGGAGGGGGCCGAGACCCAGTACTTC. It translates to CAISESEGAETQYF.

This clonotype has ten or more counts. The gene calls are TRBV12-3 or TRBV12-4 and TRBJ1-1, with D unclear. The CDR3 runs 12 residues. Trimming stripped 3 bases from V and 4 bases from J, with 6 bases between. The CDR3, as DNA: TGTGCCAGCAGTTTCCCCCCCACTGAAGCTTTCTTT. Translation: CASSFPPTEAFF.

This clonotype was recorded many times. V gene TRBV7-3 combines with J gene TRBJ1-1; the match to TRBD1 covers 9 bases. The CDR3 covers 14 residues. Per germline, CDR1 SGHTA and CDR2 FQGTGA. The J segment lost 4 bases and the V segment lost 4 bases, leaving 4 bases of the junction unmatched. The CDR3 DNA is TGTGCCAGCAGCTACGGGACAGGGAGCACTGAAGCTTTCTTT. It encodes CASSYGTGSTEAFF.

Only a few counts were recorded for this clonotype. No conserved phenylalanine or tryptophan is present at the end of the CDR3, so a read error is the likely explanation. The chain employs TRBV4-1 and TRBJ2-7; D remains ambiguous. CDR1 MGHRA and CDR2 YSYEKL come from the germline V gene. CDR3 length equals 14 residues. Trimming removed 0 bases at V and 2 bases at J, with 8 bases between. In nucleotides, the CDR3 is TGCGCCAGCAGCCAAGACAGTGAAGCCTACGAGCAGTACTCC. It specifies CASSQDSEAYEQYS.

The chain combines TRBV30 with TRBJ2-2; 8 bases fit TRBD1. The J segment lost 7 bases and the V segment lost 2 bases, leaving 3 bases of the junction unmatched. The germline CDR1 and CDR2 sequences are GTSNPN and SVGIG (reference sequence). The CDR3 is 13 residues long. The CDR3 sequence is CAWSWGQVGELFF. The CDR3 nucleotides read TGTGCCTGGAGTTGGGGACAGGTCGGGGAGCTGTTTTTT.

In its sample, this clonotype was seen many times. V is TRBV7-8 and J is TRBJ2-7; 14 nucleotides align to TRBD2. CDR3 size: 15 residues. CDR1 and CDR2 from the germline V gene are SGHVS and FQNEAQ. Losses at the gene ends were 5 bases for V and 4 bases for J; bases not matched to a gene: 4. The CDR3 DNA follows: TGTGCCAGCAGCCCTAGGACTAGCGGGGGGTACGAGCAGTACTTC. This translates into CASSPRTSGGYEQYF.

This clonotype was detected many times. CDR3 amino acids: CASSARGLRTYEQYF. CDR3 DNA: TGTGCCAGCAGCGCCCGGGGGCTCCGTACCTACGAGCAGTACTTC. The chain uses TRBV7-9 and TRBJ2-7, with D perhaps assigned TRBD1 or TRBD2 (6 bases each). Trimming cost V 5 bases and J 2 bases, with 16 bases left between them. There are 15 residues in the CDR3. Germline V gene sequence: CDR1 SEHNR, CDR2 FQNEAQ (reference sequence). Full variable domain (missing parts from reference TRBV7-9 and TRBJ2-7): DTGVSQNPRHKITKRGQNVTFRCDPISEHNRLYWYRQTLGQGPEFLTYFQNEAQLEKSRLLSDRFSAERPKGSFSTLEIQRTEQGDSAMYLCASSARGLRTYEQYFGPGTRLTVT.

This clonotype occurred many times. This chain uses TRBV28 with TRBJ2-5, with D perhaps TRBD1 (5 bases). With 4 bases removed from V and 3 bases from J, the gap between germline ends came to 15 bases. Germline V gives CDR1 MDHEN, CDR2 SYDVKM. This CDR3 contains 15 residues. CDR3 sequence (DNA): TGTGCCAGCAGTTCTTCAGGGTTCTGGGAAGAGACCCAGTACTTC. Amino acids: CASSSSGFWEETQYF.

The chain links TRBV13 to TRBJ2-7; D unresolved. The germline gives CDR1 PRHDT, CDR2 FYEKMQ (reference sequence). V was shortened by 0 bases and J by 4 bases, with 10 bases between the two germline ends. The CDR3 runs to 14 residues. CDR3 in amino acids: CASSLGSGGYEQYF. In DNA form, the CDR3 reads TGTGCCAGCAGCTTAGGCTCGGGCGGATACGAGCAGTACTTC.

This clonotype was seen many times. The chain recombines TRBV5-1 with TRBJ2-2; D perhaps matches TRBD2 (6 bases). There are 14 residues in the CDR3. Trimming took 4 bases from V and 4 from J, leaving 11 bases between them. Germline CDR1 SGHRS, CDR2 YFSETQ. CDR3 residues: CASSVAEFTGELFF. The CDR3 coding sequence is TGCGCCAGCAGCGTAGCGGAATTCACCGGGGAGCTGTTTTTT.

At least ten counts were recorded for this clonotype. The chain carries TRBV15 and TRBJ2-3; TRBD2 might be the D (5 bases). CDR1 and CDR2 from the germline V gene are LNHNV and YYDKDF (reference sequence). The CDR3 has 11 residues. The V end lost 9 bases, the J end lost 5 bases, and 9 bases lay between the germline ends. DNA for the CDR3: TGTGCCACGGAGGCCAGAGATACGCAGTATTTT. Translating gives CATEARDTQYF.

This clonotype has at least ten counts. V gene TRBV19 combines with J gene TRBJ1-1, with D uncertain. The CDR3 is 12 amino acids. Germline loops: CDR1 LNHDA, CDR2 SQIVND (reference sequence). Trimming cost V 4 bases and J 0 bases, with 3 bases left between them. The CDR3, as DNA: TGTGCCAGTAGTACGCTGAACACTGAAGCTTTCTTT. Protein product: CASSTLNTEAFF.

This clonotype appeared many times. This chain connects TRBV7-8 to TRBJ1-2; D may be TRBD1 (5 bases). Looked up from germline, CDR1 is SGHVS and CDR2 is FQNEAQ. The CDR3 loop spans 15 amino acids. V lost 3 bases and J 6 bases, leaving 17 bases between the germline ends. The CDR3 is CASSLEGMIGHGYTF. In DNA, the CDR3 is TGTGCCAGCAGCTTGGAGGGGATGATAGGGCATGGCTACACCTTC.

This sequence joins TRBV30 and TRBJ2-3; perhaps D is TRBD1 or TRBD2 (5 bases each). CDR1 is GTSNPN and CDR2 is SVGIG in the germline V gene (reference sequence). Between the trimmed V and J ends, which lost 0 bases and 6 bases, there was a span of 19 bases. The CDR3 extends over 16 amino acids. CDR3 region: CAWSVGGNRLGDTQYF. The CDR3 DNA sequence: TGTGCCTGGAGTGTTGGGGGAAACAGGTTAGGCGATACGCAGTATTTT.

The V call is TRBV19, the J call TRBJ2-6, with 10 bases identical to TRBD1. CDR3 size: 15 residues. CDR1 is LNHDA, CDR2 SQIVND, per germline (reference sequence). The CDR3 spells CATGQGYSGANVLTF. DNA of the CDR3: TGTGCTACGGGACAGGGGTACTCTGGGGCCAACGTCCTGACTTTC. Full variable domain (rest looked up from reference TRBV19 and TRBJ2-6): DGGITQSPKYLFRKEGQNVTLSCEQNLNHDAMYWYRQDPGQGLRLIYYSQIVNDFQKGDIAEGYSVSREKKESFPLTVTSAQKNPTAFYLCATGQGYSGANVLTFGAGSRLTVL.

The chain recombines TRBV4-1 with TRBJ2-2; TRBD1 aligns across 9 bases. The junction had 4 bases not matched to a gene; V was cut back by 2 bases and J by 9 bases. This CDR3 contains 14 residues. Per germline, CDR1 MGHRA and CDR2 YSYEKL. CDR3 sequence reads: CASSQRQGGWELFF. The CDR3 region has the DNA TGCGCCAGCAGCCAAAGACAGGGGGGTTGGGAGCTGTTTTTT.

The chain recombines TRBV5-1 with TRBJ1-1; 9 nucleotides agree with TRBD1. Unmatched junction bases numbered 3, after V lost 2 bases and J lost 10 bases. Germline CDR1 is SGHRS and CDR2 is YFSETQ. This CDR3 region has 12 residues. CDR3 in amino acids: CASSFDRGTAFF. CDR3 in DNA: TGCGCCAGCAGCTTCGACAGGGGGACAGCTTTCTTT. The full variable domain, in which reference TRBV5-1 and TRBJ1-1 provide the parts outside the CDR3, is KAGVTQTPRYLIKTRGQQVTLSCSPISGHRSVSWYQQTPGQGLQFLFEYFSETQRNKGNFPGRFSGRQFSNSRSEMNVSTLELGDSALYLCASSFDRGTAFFGQGTRLTVV.

CDR3 amino acids: CASSPVQGNTGELFF. The CDR3 nucleotides read TGTGCCAGCTCACCCGTACAGGGGAACACCGGGGAGCTGTTTTTT. V usage is TRBV18 and J usage is TRBJ2-2; D perhaps matches TRBD1 (6 bases). The CDR3 totals 15 residues. From germline, CDR1 is KGHSH and CDR2 LQKENI. Trimming cost V 3 bases and J 1 base, with 9 bases left between them.